This T cell receptor (beta chain) appears in the sequencing data of a study of PD-L1 blockade in urothelial cancer. Sequencing was performed with immunoSEQ multiplex PCR; in TCRdb, only in-frame clones are kept and a portion is missing. The table lists 85,000 to 90,000 clones, 90% of them singletons. Study outcomes and limitations: TCR clonality was measured in pretreatment peripheral blood. Clonality below the median predicted better survival.

A remark on this clone: Its matching antigen is unknown.

The source material was PBMCs, sampled around atezolizumab (anti-PD-L1) treatment. The clonotype was recovered from a man between 60 and 70 years old with urothelial cancer.

The CDR3 DNA sequence: TGTGCCAGGGCGGGACAGGGGTTAACTGGGGCCAACGTCCTGACTTTC. Its protein product is CARAGQGLTGANVLTF. The chain joins TRBV2 to TRBJ2-6; 10 bases align to TRBD1. The CDR3 totals 16 residues. Germline CDR1 and CDR2: SNHLY and FYNNEI. Unmatched junction bases numbered 7, after V lost 9 bases and J lost 2 bases.